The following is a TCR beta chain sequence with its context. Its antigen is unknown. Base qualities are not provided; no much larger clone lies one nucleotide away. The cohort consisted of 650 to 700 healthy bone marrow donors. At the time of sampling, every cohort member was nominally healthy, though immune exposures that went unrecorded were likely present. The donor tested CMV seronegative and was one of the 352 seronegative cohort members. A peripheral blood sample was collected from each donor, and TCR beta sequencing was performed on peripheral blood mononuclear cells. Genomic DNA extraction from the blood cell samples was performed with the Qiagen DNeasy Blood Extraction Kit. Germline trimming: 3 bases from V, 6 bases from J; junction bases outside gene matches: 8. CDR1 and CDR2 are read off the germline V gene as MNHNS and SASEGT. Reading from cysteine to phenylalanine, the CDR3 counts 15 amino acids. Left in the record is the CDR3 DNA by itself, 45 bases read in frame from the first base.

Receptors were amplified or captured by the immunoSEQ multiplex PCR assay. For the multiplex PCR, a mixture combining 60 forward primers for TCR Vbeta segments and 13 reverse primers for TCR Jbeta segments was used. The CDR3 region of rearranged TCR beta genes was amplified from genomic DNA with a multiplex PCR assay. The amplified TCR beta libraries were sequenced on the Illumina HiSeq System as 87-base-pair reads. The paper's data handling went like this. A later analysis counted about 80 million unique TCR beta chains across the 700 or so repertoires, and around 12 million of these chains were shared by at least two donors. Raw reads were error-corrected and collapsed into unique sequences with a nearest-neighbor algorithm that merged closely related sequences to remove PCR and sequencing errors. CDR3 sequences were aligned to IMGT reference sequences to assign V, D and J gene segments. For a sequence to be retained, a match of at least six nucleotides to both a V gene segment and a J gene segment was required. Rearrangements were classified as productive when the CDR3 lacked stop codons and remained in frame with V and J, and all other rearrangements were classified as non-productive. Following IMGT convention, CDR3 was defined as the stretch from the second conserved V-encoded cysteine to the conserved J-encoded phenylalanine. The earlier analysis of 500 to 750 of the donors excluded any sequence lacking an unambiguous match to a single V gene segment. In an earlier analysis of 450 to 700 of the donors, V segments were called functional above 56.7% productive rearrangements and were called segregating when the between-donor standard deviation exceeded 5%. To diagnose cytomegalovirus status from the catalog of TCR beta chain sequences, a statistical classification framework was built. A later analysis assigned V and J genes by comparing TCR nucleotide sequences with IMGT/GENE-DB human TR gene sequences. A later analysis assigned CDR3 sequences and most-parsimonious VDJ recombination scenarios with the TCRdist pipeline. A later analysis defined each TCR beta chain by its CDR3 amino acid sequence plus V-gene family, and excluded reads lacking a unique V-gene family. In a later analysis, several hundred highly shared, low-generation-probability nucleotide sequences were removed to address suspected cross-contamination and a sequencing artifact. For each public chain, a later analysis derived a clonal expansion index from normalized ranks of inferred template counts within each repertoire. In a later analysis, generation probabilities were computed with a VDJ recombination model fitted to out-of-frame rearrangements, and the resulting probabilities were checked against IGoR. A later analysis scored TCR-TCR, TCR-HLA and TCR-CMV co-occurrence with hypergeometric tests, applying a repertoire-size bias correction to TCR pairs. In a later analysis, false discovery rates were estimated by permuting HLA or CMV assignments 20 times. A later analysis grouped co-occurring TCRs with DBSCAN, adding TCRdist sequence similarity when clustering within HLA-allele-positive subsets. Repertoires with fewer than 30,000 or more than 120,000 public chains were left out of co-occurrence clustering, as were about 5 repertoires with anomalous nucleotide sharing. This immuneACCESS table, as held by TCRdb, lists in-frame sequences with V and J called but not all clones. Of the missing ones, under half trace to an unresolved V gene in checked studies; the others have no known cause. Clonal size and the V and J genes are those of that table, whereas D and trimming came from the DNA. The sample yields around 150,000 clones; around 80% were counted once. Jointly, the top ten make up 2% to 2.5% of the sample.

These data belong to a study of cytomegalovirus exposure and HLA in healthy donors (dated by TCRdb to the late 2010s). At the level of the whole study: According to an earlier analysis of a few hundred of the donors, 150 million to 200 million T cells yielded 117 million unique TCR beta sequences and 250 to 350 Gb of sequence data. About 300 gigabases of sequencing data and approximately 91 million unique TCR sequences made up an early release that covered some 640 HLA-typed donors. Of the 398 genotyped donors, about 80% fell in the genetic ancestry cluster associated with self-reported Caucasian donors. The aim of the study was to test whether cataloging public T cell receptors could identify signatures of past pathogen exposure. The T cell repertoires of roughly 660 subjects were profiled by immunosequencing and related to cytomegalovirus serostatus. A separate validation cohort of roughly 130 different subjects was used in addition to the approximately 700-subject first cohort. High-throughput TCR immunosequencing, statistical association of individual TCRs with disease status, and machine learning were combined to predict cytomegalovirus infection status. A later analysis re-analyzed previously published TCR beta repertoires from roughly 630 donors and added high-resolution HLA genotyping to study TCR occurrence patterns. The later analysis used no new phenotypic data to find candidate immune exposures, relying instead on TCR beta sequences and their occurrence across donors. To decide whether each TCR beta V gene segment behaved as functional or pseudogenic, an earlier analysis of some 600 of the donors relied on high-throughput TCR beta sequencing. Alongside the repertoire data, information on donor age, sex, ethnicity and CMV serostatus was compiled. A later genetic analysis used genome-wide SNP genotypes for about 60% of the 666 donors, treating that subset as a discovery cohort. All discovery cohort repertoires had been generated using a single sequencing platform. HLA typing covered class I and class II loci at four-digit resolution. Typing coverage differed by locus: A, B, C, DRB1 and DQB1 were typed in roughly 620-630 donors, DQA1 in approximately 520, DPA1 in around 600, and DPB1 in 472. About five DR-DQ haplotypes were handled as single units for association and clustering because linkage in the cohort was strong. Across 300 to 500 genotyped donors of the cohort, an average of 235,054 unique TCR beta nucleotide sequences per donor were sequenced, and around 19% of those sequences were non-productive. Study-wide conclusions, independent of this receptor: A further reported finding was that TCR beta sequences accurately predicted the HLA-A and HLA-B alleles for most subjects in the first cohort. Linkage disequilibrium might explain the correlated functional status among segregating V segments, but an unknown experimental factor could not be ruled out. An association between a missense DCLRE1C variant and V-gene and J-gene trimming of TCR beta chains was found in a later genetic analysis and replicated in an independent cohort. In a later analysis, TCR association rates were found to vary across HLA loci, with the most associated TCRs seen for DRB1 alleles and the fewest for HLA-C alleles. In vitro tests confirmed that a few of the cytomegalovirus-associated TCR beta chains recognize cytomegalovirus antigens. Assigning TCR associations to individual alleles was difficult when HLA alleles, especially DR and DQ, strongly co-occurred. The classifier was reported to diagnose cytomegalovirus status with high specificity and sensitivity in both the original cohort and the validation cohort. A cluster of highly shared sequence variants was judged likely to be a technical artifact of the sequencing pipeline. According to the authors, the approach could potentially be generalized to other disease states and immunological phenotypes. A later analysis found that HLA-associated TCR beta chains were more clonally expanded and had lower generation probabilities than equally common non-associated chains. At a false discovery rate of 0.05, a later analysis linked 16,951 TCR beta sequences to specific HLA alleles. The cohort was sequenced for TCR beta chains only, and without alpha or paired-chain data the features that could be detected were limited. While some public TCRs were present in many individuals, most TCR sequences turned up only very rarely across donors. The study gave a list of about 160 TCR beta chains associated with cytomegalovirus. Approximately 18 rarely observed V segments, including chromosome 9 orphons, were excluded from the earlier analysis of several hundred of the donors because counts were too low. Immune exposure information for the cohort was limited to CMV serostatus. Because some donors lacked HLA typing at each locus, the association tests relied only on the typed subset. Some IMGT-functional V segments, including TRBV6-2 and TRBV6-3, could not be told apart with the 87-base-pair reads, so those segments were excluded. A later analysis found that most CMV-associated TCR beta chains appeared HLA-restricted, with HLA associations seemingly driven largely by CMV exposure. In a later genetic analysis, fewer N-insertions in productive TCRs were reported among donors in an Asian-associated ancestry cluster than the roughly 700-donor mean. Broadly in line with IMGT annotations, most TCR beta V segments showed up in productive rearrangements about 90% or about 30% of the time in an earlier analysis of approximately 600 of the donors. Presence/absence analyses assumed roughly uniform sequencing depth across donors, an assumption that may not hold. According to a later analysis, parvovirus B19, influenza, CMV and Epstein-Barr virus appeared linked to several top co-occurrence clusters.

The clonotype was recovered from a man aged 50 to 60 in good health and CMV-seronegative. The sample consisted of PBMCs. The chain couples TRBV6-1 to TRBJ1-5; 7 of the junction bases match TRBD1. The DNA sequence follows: TGTGCCAGCAGTGATTCTGGGGCAGGGGGTCAGCCCCAGCATTTT. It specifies CASSDSGAGGQPQHF.